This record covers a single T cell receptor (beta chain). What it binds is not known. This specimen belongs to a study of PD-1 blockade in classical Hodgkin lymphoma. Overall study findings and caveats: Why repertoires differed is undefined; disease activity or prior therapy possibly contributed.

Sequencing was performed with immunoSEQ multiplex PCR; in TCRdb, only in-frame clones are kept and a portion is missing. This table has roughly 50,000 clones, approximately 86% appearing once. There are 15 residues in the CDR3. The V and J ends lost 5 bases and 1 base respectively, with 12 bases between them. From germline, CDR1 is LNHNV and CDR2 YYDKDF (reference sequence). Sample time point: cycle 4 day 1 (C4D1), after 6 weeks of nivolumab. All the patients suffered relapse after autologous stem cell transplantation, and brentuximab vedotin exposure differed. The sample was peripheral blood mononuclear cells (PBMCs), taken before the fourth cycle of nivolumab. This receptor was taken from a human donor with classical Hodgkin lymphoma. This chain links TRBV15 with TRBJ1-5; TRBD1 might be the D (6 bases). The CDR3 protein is CATSEQGQSNQPQHF. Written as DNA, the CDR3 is TGTGCCACCAGCGAGCAGGGGCAGAGCAATCAGCCCCAGCATTTT.